This T cell receptor beta chain was identified during a study of blood T cell repertoires in COVID-19 (dated by TCRdb to 2018 to 2021). For the wider study: Samples covering the acute and convalescent phases of COVID-19 were provided by collaborators in the United States, Italy and Spain. Samples were obtained from the ongoing ImmuneRACE study (first 160 participants) and from 1,254 subjects provided by 6 global collaborators. Where HLA class I and class II types were available, the types were taken from metadata supplied by the sample provider, not from assay-based typing. Subjects who had been exposed to COVID-19, were actively infected with it, or had recovered from it provided the deeply sampled blood TCRbeta repertoires that made up the dataset. A freely available public database, intended as a resource for researchers studying the immune response to SARS-CoV-2, is where the repertoires were released. The prospective study material was composed of cDNA or gDNA derived from T cells, B-cell-depleted T cells, or PBMCs. Nearly every sample came with metadata listing a de-identified subject ID, COVID-19 status, age in years and sex. What the study reported, not specific to this receptor: Clinical and demographic metadata were provided uncurated, with the amount varying by source and participant.

One collaborating source in Seattle enrolled patients during active infection and followed them longitudinally through the course of disease. Each collaborating institution followed its own protocols to collect whole blood in K2EDTA tubes. For TCRbeta analysis, collaborators shipped samples as frozen whole blood, isolated PBMCs, or DNA extracted from either of those sample types. The immunoSEQ Assay, a bias-controlled multiplex PCR, was used to amplify TCRbeta CDR3 regions from genomic DNA. On the authors' methods: Nucleated cell counts per sample were estimated from amplification of reference gene primers within the assay. To quantify the absolute abundance of each unique TCRbeta CDR3 rearrangement, sequence reads were collapsed and filtered. For each sample, productive Simpson clonality was calculated as the square root of Simpson's diversity index over productive rearrangements. Imported from immuneACCESS, the table was reduced by TCRdb to in-frame sequences with V and J called. These copies leave out some clones; in studies compared against another copy, an unresolved V gene accounts for under half, and the cause of the remainder is not known. That table supplies the V and J calls and clone size; D and trimming were determined from the DNA. This sample comprises over 85,000 clones, around 82% of them detected only once. In total, the top ten clones hold roughly 3% of the sample.

Measured from the cysteine to the phenylalanine, the CDR3 is 15 residues long. Just CDR3 DNA is preserved here, 45 bases in frame from base 1. In regard to this clone: The antigen this receptor binds is unknown. Base qualities are not provided; no much larger clone lies one nucleotide away.

Sequencing was carried out using peripheral blood. Here the chain combines TRBV21-1 and TRBJ2-3; the table calls TRBD1, which could not be checked here. TRBV21-1 is annotated as a pseudogene. This receptor was identified in a woman of 80 years or more with COVID-19, enrolled during active disease. CDR3 sequence: CASSKQGAFADTQYF. The DNA reads TGTGCCAGCAGCAAACAGGGGGCATTCGCAGATACGCAGTATTTT.